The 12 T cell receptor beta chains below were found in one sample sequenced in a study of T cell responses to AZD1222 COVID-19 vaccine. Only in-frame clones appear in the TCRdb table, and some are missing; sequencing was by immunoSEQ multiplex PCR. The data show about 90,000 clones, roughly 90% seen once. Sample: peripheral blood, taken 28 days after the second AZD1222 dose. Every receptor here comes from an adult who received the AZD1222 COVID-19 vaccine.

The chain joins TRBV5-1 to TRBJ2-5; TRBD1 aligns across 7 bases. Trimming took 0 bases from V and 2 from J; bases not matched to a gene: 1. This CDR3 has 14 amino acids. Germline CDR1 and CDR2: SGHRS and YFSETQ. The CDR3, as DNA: TGCGCCAGCAGCTTGGGGGGACAGCAAGAGACCCAGTACTTC. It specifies CASSLGGQQETQYF.

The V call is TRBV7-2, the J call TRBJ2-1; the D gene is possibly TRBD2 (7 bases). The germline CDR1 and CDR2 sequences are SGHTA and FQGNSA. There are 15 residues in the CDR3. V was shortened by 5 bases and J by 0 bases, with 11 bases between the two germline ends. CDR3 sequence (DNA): TGTGCCAGCAGCACGAGGGGGGGCTCCTACAATGAGCAGTTCTTC. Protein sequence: CASSTRGGSYNEQFF.

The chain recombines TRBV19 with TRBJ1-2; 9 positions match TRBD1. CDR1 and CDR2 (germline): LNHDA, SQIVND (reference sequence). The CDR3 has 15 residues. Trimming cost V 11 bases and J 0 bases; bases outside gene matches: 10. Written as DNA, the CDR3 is TGTGCCGGGAAAGGGACAGGGAGTGCTAACTATGGCTACACCTTC. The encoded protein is CAGKGTGSANYGYTF.

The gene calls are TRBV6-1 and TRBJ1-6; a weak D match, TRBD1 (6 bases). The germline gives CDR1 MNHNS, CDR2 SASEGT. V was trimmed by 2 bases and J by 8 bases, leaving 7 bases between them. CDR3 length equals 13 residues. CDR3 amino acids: CASSEHRDSPLHF. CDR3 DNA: TGTGCCAGCAGTGAACACAGGGATTCACCCCTCCACTTT.

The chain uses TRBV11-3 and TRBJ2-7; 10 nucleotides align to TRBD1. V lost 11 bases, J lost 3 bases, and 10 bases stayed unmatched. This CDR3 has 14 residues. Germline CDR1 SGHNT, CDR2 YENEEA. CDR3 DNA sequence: TGTGCCGCCCCCCTCCGGGACAGGGGCTACGAGCAGTACTTC. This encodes CAAPLRDRGYEQYF. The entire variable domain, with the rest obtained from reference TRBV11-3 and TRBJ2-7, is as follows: EAGVVQSPRYKIIEKKQPVAFWCNPISGHNTLYWYLQNLGQGPELLIRYENEEAVDDSQLPKDRFSAERLKGVDSTLKIQPAELGDSAVYLCAAPLRDRGYEQYFGPGTRLTVT.

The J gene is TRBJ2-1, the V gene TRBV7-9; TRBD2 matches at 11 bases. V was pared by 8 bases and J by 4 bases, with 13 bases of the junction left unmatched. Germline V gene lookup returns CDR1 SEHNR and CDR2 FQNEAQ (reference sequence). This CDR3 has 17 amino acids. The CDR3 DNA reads TGTGCCAGCTGGAGTTTCTCGGGGACTAGCGGTTACAATGAGCAGTTCTTC. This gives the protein CASWSFSGTSGYNEQFF.

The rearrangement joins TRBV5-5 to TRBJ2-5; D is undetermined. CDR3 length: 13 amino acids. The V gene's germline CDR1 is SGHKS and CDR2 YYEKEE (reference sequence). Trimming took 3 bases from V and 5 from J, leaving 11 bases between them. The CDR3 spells CASSSAPGETQYF. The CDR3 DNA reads TGTGCCAGCAGCTCGGCCCCTGGGGAGACCCAGTACTTC. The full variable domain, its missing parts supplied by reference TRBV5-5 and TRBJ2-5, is DAGVTQSPTHLIKTRGQQVTLRCSPISGHKSVSWYQQVLGQGPQFIFQYYEKEERGRGNFPDRFSARQFPNYSSELNVNALLLGDSALYLCASSSAPGETQYFGPGTRLLVL.

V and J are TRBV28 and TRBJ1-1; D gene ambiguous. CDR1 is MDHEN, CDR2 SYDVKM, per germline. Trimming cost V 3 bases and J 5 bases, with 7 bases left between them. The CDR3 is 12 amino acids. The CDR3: CASSLVTTEAFF. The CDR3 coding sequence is TGTGCCAGCAGTTTGGTAACGACTGAAGCTTTCTTT.

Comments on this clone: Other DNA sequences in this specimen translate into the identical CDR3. The CDR3, as DNA: TGTGCCAGCAGTGAGAGAGCTTATGGCTACACCTTC. This encodes CASSERAYGYTF. The chain employs TRBV6-1 and TRBJ1-2; no firm D call. V lost 3 bases to trimming and J lost 5 bases, with 7 bases between them. CDR1 is MNHNS, CDR2 SASEGT, per germline. This CDR3 is 12 amino acids long.

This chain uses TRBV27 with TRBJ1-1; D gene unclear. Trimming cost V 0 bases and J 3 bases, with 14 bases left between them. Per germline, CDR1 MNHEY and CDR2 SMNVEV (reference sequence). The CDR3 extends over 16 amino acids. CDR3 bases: TGTGCCAGCAGTTTATCTCCCTGGATTGGGGACACTGAAGCTTTCTTT. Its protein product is CASSLSPWIGDTEAFF.

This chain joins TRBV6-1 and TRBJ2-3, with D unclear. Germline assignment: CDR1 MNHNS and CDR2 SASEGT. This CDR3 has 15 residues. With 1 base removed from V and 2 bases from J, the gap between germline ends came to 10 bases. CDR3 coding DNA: TGTGCCAGCAGTGAAGGGGCGGACGTCACAGATACGCAGTATTTT. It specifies CASSEGADVTDTQYF.

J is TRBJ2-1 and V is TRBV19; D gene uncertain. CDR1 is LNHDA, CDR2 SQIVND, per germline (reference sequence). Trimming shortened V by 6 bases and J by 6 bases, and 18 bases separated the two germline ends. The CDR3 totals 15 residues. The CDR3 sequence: CASRIWAPPTNEQFF. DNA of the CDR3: TGTGCCAGTAGGATCTGGGCCCCGCCGACCAATGAGCAGTTCTTC.